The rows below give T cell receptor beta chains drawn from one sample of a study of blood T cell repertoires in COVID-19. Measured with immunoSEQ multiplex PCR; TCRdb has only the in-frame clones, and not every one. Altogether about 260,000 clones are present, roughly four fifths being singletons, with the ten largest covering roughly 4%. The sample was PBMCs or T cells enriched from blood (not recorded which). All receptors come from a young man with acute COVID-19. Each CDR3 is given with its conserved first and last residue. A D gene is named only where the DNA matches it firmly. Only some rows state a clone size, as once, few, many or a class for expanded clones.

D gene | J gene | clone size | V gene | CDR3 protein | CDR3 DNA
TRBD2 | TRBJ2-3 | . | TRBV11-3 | CASSLLAGGTDTQYF | TGTGCCAGCAGCTTACTAGCGGGAGGCACAGATACGCAGTATTTT
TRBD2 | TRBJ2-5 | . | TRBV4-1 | CASSQERLAGVMKTQYF | TGCGCCAGCAGCCAAGAGAGGCTAGCGGGAGTAATGAAGACCCAGTACTTC
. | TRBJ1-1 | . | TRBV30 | CAWRPGRGNTEAFF | TGTGCCTGGAGGCCCGGTAGGGGGAACACTGAAGCTTTCTTT
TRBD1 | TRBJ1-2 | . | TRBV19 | CASSTTLRDRDGYTF | TGTGCCAGTAGTACCACCCTTAGGGACAGGGATGGCTACACCTTC
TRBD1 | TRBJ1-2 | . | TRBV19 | CASSPRDRAGYTF | TGTGCCAGTAGTCCCCGGGACAGGGCCGGCTACACCTTC
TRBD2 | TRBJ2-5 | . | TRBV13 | CASSLGVPSGSQETQYF | TGTGCCAGCAGCTTAGGGGTGCCTAGCGGGAGCCAAGAGACCCAGTACTTC
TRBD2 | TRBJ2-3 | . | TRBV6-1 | CASSAGLAGGQDTQYF | TGTGCCAGCAGTGCGGGACTAGCGGGGGGGCAAGATACGCAGTATTTT
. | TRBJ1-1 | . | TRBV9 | CASRAGPKNTEAFF | TGTGCCAGCAGGGCGGGTCCGAAGAACACTGAAGCTTTCTTT
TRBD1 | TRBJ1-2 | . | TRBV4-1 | CASSQDPGTAARDYGYTF | TGCGCCAGCAGCCAAGACCCCGGGACAGCCGCCCGGGACTATGGCTACACCTTC
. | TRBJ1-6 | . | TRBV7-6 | CASSLDQGRNSPLHF | TGTGCCAGCAGCTTAGATCAGGGTAGGAATTCACCCCTCCACTTT
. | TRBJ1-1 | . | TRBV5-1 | CASREGGTEAFF | TGCGCCAGCAGAGAGGGTGGCACTGAAGCTTTCTTT
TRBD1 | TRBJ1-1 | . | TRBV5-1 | CASSLSVAKDRGWNTEAFF | TGTGCCAGCAGCTTGTCGGTTGCGAAGGACAGGGGCTGGAACACTGAAGCTTTCTTT
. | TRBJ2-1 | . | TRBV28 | CASSLPDFSQFF | TGTGCCAGCAGTTTACCCGACTTTTCACAGTTCTTC
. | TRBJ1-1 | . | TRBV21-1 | CASSPRGEGLNTEAFF | TGTGCCAGCAGCCCTCGAGGGGAGGGCTTGAACACTGAAGCTTTCTTT
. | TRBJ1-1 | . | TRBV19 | CASRERTEAFF | TGTGCCAGTAGAGAGCGAACTGAAGCTTTCTTT
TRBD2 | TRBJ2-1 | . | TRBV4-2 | CASSAGTSGDRVNEQFF | TGTGCCAGCAGCGCTGGGACTAGCGGAGATAGAGTGAATGAGCAGTTCTTC
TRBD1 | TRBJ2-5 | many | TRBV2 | CASRQDRAVEETQYF | TGTGCCAGCAGACAAGACAGGGCGGTGGAAGAGACCCAGTACTTC
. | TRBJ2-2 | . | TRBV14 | CASSRVHTGELFF | TGTGCCAGCAGTCGGGTACACACCGGGGAGCTGTTTTTT
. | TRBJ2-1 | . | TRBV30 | CAWSGDTDNEQFF | TGTGCCTGGAGTGGAGACACCGACAATGAGCAGTTCTTC
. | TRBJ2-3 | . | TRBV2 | CASSDSGKFTDTQYF | TGTGCCAGCAGTGACAGCGGCAAATTCACAGATACGCAGTATTTT
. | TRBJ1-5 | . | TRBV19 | CASRTGGQPQHF | TGTGCCAGTAGGACAGGCGGTCAGCCCCAGCATTTT
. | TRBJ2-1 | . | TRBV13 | CASSAGGPNEQFF | TGTGCCAGCAGCGCCGGGGGGCCGAATGAGCAGTTCTTC